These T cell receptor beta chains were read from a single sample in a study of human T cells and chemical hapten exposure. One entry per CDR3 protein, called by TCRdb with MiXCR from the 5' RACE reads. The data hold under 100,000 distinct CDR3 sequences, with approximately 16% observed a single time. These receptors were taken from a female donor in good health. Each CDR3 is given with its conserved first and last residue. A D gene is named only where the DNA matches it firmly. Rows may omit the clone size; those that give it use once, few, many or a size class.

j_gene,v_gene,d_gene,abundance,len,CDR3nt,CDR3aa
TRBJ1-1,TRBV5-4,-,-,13,TGTGCCTATCGGTCAGCGATGAACACTGAAGCTTTCTTT,CAYRSAMNTEAFF
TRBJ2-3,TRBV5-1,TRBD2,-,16,TGCGCCAGCAGCTTGGGGACTAGCGGGGGGGCAGATACGCAGTATTTT,CASSLGTSGGADTQYF
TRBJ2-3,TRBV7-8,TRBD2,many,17,TGTGCCAGCAGCCCCCGCACTAGCGGGGGGGGGGCAGATACGCAGTATTTT,CASSPRTSGGGADTQYF
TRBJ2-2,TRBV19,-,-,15,TGTGCCAGTAAGGGCGGACCTATGAACACCGGGGAGCTGTTTTTT,CASKGGPMNTGELFF
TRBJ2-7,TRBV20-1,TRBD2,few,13,TGCAGTGCTACCCTAGCGGGGGTCCGCGAGCAGTACTTC,CSATLAGVREQYF
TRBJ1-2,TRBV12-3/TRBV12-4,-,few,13,TGTGCCAGCAGTCCCGGACTGCCTTTGGGCTACACCTTC,CASSPGLPLGYTF
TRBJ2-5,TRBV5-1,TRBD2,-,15,TGCGCCAGCAGCTTGCGGGGGACTACCCAAGAGACCCAGTACTTC,CASSLRGTTQETQYF
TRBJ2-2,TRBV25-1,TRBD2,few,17,TGTGCCAGCAGTCCCGGGTGGGCTAGCGGGAGCACCGGGGAGCTGTTTTTT,CASSPGWASGSTGELFF
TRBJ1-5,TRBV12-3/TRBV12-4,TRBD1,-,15,TGTGCCAGCAGTTTAACAGGGGGGAACAATCAGCCCCAGCATTTT,CASSLTGGNNQPQHF
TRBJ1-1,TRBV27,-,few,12,TGTGCCAGCAGTCAGTCCAAGGGGACGGCTTTCTTT,CASSQSKGTAFF
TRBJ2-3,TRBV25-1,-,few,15,TGTGCCAGCAGTAACTGGCTAGCTCGCACAGATACGCAGTATTTT,CASSNWLARTDTQYF
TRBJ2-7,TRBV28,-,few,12,TGTGCCAGCAGTTTAGTGTCCCGGGGAGAGAACTTC,CASSLVSRGENF
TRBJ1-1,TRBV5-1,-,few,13,TGCGCCAGCAGCGGGGAAATGAACACTGAAGCTTTCTTT,CASSGEMNTEAFF
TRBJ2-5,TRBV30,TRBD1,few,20,TGTGCCTGGAGTGTAGGGCTTGTGGGACAGGGGGAGTGGGTCCAAGAGACCCAGTACTTC,CAWSVGLVGQGEWVQETQYF
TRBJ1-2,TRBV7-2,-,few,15,TGTGCCAGCAGCTTAGGCCCAGGGGTTAACTATGGCTACACCTTC,CASSLGPGVNYGYTF
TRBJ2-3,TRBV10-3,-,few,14,TGTGCCATCAGTGAGACGACCCACACAGATACGCAGTATTTT,CAISETTHTDTQYF
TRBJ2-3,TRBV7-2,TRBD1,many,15,TGTGCCAGCAGCTTAGGGACAGGGCACACAGATACGCAGTATTTT,CASSLGTGHTDTQYF
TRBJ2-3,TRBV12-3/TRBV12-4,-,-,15,TGTGCCAGCAGTCTAGGGGGGGTCGTCACAGATACGCAGTATTTT,CASSLGGVVTDTQYF
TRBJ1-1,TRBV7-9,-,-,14,TGTGCCAGCAGCACGCAAGGTGGGGGGACTGAAGCTTTCTTT,CASSTQGGGTEAFF
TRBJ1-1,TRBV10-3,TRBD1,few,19,TGTGCCATCAGTGGGGAGACAGGGAAGTCTCGCGGAATGAACACTGAAGCTTTCTTT,CAISGETGKSRGMNTEAFF
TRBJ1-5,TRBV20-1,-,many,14,TGCAGTGCTCTCACGCGACAGTCGGATCAGCCCCAGCATTTT,CSALTRQSDQPQHF
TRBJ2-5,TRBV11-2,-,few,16,TGTGCCAGCCGACCGACCAACCGACTTTACCAAGAGACCCAGTACTTC,CASRPTNRLYQETQYF
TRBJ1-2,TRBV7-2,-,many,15,TGTGCCAGCAGCCTATCGGCGGATCCTAACTATGGCTACACCTTC,CASSLSADPNYGYTF
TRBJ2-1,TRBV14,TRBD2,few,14,TGTGCCAGCAGCCCAATGGGACTAACCCTTCAGCAGTTCTTC,CASSPMGLTLQQFF
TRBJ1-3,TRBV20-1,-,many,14,TGCAGTGCTAGAGTTCGAGGGTTTGGAAACACCATATATTTT,CSARVRGFGNTIYF
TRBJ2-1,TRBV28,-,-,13,TGTGCCAGCAGTTTATCCGATATCAATGAGCAGTTCTTC,CASSLSDINEQFF
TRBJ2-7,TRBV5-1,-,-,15,TGCGCCAGCAGGACTGAGGACAGATACTCCTACGAGCAGTACTTC,CASRTEDRYSYEQYF
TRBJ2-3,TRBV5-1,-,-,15,TGCGCCAGCAGCTTGGTGGGGGCAGGCACAGATACGCAGTATTTT,CASSLVGAGTDTQYF
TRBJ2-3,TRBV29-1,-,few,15,TGCAGCGTTGAAATATCAGGGTCTAGCACAGATACGCAGTATTTT,CSVEISGSSTDTQYF
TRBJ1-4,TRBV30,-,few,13,TGTGCCTGGACTTTTAAGGGGGGTGAAAAACTGTTTTTT,CAWTFKGGEKLFF
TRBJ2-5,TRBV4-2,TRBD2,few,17,TGTGCCAGCAGCCAAGATCCGGCAACTAGCGGGAGAGAGACCCAGTACTTC,CASSQDPATSGRETQYF
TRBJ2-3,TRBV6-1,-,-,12,TGTGCCAGCAGTGAATATGCGGGGACACAGTATTTT,CASSEYAGTQYF
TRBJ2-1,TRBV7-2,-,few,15,TGTGCCAGCAGCTTAGGGGCAGACCACTACAATGAGCAGTTCTTC,CASSLGADHYNEQFF
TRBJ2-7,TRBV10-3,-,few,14,TGTGCCATCAGTGGTAGGGGCCCCACCTACGAGCAGTACTTC,CAISGRGPTYEQYF
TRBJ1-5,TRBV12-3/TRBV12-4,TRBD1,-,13,TGTGCCAGCATCGCAGGGGGTGGTCAGCCCCAGCATTTT,CASIAGGGQPQHF
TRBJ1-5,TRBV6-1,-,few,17,TGTGCCAGCAGTGAACGCCGGACCCCATGGAGCAATCAGCCCCAGCATTTT,CASSERRTPWSNQPQHF
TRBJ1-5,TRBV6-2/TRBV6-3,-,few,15,TGTGCCAGCAGTTACAGCCGGCTTGGCAATCAGCCCCAGCATTTT,CASSYSRLGNQPQHF
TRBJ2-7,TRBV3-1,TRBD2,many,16,TGTGCCAGCAGCCAAGGCTCACTAGCGGGAGGGCGCGAGCAGTACTTC,CASSQGSLAGGREQYF
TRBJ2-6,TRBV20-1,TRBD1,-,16,TGCAGTGCCAGGACAGGAGGAGTATCTGGGGCCAACGTCCTGACTTTC,CSARTGGVSGANVLTF
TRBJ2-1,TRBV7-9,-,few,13,TGTGCCAGCAGCTTAACCAGCAGTAATGAGCAGTTCTTC,CASSLTSSNEQFF
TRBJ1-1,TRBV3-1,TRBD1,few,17,TGTGCCAGCAGCCAAGAACCCCTTACCACGACAGGGGCTGAAGCTTTCTTT,CASSQEPLTTTGAEAFF